This T cell receptor beta chain was sequenced in a study of tumor-infiltrating lymphocytes in primary liver carcinoma. Study-level background: Each of the samples returned roughly 3.65 to 7.5 million productive TCRbeta reads (a yield similar across tissue types). Study-wide points: Appearing in all five tumor regions was true of only about 7-24% of top clones. The study found a significantly higher top-250-clone fraction in tumors than in blood (p = 0.039).

The tissue used was unsorted bulk material of about 20-33 mg. RNA and DNA were co-extracted from it with the AllPrep DNA/RNA mini kit. As to this clonotype: What it binds is not known.

The template, approximately 500 ng total RNA, yielded TCR beta cDNA made with a constant-region primer. Libraries of TCR beta came from three nested multiplex PCR rounds with slightly modified ARM-PCR. The first two PCR rounds used TRBV1-TRBV30 forward primers with a C-beta reverse primer, about 10 cycles each. TCRdb re-called the multiplex PCR reads with MiXCR, one entry per CDR3 protein. This sample has approximately 79,000 distinct CDR3 sequences, with approximately 70% found just once. The length of the CDR3 is 15 residues. Trimming took 1 base from V and 17 from J; bases not matched to a gene: 11. CDR1 and CDR2 from the germline V gene are SGHAT and FQNNGV.

The chain recombines TRBV11-2 with TRBJ2-2; TRBD2 matches at 12 bases. This receptor was identified in a man aged 35 to 55 with primary liver carcinoma and hepatitis B virus infection. The sequencing sample was made of liver tumor tissue from sampling region 4. Sample subset: tumor region T4, right-lateral pole. The CDR3, as DNA: TGTGCCAGCAGCTTAGCTAGCGGGAGGGCTGTGGGGCTATTTTTT. As protein: CASSLASGRAVGLFF.